This TCR beta chain was captured by sequencing in a study of cytomegalovirus exposure and HLA in healthy donors. Germline CDR1 and CDR2: SGHAT and FQNNGV. The CDR3 covers 12 residues. With 5 bases removed from V and 8 bases from J, the gap between germline ends came to 10 bases. About this clone: Its antigen is currently unknown.

Study results and caveats: The study put under 200 TCR beta chains on its list as cytomegalovirus-associated.

While the first cohort had 600 to 800 subjects, the donors belonged to the separate validation cohort of 100 to 150 subjects. TCRdb keeps only in-frame clones here, not all; method: immunoSEQ multiplex PCR. The table records roughly 150,000 clones, about 80% of them present only once. Sequenced sample: PBMCs. This sequence originates from a man under 40 in good health and CMV-seropositive. This chain joins TRBV11-2 and TRBJ2-1; weak D call: TRBD1 (6 bases). CDR3 nucleotide sequence: TGTGCCAGCAGCCAGGGGACGGATGAGCAGTTCTTC. Amino acid sequence: CASSQGTDEQFF.